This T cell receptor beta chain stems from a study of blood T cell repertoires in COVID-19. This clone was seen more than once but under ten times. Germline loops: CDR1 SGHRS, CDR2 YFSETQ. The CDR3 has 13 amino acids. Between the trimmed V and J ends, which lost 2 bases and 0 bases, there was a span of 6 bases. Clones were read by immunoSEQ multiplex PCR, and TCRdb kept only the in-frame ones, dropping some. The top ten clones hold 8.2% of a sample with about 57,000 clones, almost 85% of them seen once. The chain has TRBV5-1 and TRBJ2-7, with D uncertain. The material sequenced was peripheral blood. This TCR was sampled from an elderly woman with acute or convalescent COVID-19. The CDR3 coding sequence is TGCGCCAGCAGCTTTCCTAACTCCTACGAGCAGTACTTC. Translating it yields CASSFPNSYEQYF. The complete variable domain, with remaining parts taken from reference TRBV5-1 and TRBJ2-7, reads KAGVTQTPRYLIKTRGQQVTLSCSPISGHRSVSWYQQTPGQGLQFLFEYFSETQRNKGNFPGRFSGRQFSNSRSEMNVSTLELGDSALYLCASSFPNSYEQYFGPGTRLTVT.